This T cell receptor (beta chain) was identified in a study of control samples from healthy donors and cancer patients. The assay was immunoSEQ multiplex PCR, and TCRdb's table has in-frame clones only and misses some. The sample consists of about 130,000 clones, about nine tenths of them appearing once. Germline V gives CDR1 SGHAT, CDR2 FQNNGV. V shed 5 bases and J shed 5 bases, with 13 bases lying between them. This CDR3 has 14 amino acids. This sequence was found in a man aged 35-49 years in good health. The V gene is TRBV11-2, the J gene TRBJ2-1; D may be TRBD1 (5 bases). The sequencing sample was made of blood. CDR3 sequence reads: CASSGHVLHNEQFF. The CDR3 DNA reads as TGTGCCAGCAGCGGACACGTGCTCCACAATGAGCAGTTCTTC.